This T cell receptor (beta chain) was sequenced for a study of T cell changes during pregnancy in multiple sclerosis. Produced via immunoSEQ multiplex PCR; TCRdb's table is partial and in-frame only. The table lists tens of thousands of clones, around nine tenths of them singletons, with 0.5% to 0.85% in the top ten. Trimming pared 5 bases from V and 7 bases from J, leaving 17 bases between. The CDR3 contains 15 residues. The V gene's germline CDR1 is SGHTA and CDR2 FQGNSA. The specimen comprised CD4+ T cells from peripheral blood mononuclear cells, sampled in the second trimester of pregnancy. The origin of this receptor is a female donor in good health, enrolled as a control in a pregnancy study. V and J are TRBV7-2 and TRBJ2-2, with a possible D match to TRBD1 (6 bases). The CDR3 loop reads CASSPGQLLGGELFF. As DNA, the CDR3 is TGTGCCAGCAGCCCGGGACAACTACTCGGCGGGGAGCTGTTTTTT. Together with reference TRBV7-2 and TRBJ2-2, the CDR3 gives the full variable domain: GAGVSQSPSNKVTEKGKDVELRCDPISGHTALYWYRQSLGQGLEFLIYFQGNSAPDKSGLPSDRFSAERTGGSVSTLTIQRTQQEDSAVYLCASSPGQLLGGELFFGEGSRLTVL.